This TCR beta chain stems from a study of cytomegalovirus exposure and HLA in healthy donors. Study details: Samples from HLA-typed donors yielded approximately 88 million unique TCRs in an early data release. Study-wide points: Within an earlier analysis, most TCR beta V segments proved productive either about 90% or about 30% of the time.

CDR3 length: 16 amino acids. The germline V gene encodes CDR1 MNHEY and CDR2 SMNVEV (reference sequence). V was pared by 6 bases and J by 0 bases, with 8 bases of the junction left unmatched. As to this clone: What it binds is not known.

Researchers ran the PCR with 60 Vbeta and 13 Jbeta primers. The method was immunoSEQ multiplex PCR; TCRdb's version includes in-frame clones alone and lacks a portion of them. The sample has around 180,000 clones, about 80% seen once; the top ten hold almost 7%. Sequenced: PBMCs. The source of this sequence is a young man in good health and CMV-seropositive. The chain carries TRBV27 and TRBJ2-4, with 7 bases that match TRBD2. The CDR3 region is CASSSSGYLAKNIQYF. The CDR3 bases are TGTGCCAGCAGCTCTAGCGGATACCTAGCCAAAAACATTCAGTACTTC.